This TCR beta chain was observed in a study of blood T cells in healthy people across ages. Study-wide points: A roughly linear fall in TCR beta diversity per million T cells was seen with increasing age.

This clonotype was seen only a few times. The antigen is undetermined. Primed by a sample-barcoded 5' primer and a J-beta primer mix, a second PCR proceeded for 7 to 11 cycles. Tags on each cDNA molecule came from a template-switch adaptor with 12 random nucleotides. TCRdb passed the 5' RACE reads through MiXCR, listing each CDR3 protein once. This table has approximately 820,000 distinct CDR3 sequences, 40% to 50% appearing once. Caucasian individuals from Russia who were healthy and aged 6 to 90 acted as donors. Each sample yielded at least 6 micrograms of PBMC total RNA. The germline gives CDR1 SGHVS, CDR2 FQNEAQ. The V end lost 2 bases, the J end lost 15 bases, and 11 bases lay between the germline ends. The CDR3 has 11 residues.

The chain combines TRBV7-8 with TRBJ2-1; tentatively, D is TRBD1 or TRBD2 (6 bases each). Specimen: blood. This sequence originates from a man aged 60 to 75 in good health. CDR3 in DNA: TGTGCCAGCAGCTTAATGGGGGGCACGTTCTTC. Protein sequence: CASSLMGGTFF.